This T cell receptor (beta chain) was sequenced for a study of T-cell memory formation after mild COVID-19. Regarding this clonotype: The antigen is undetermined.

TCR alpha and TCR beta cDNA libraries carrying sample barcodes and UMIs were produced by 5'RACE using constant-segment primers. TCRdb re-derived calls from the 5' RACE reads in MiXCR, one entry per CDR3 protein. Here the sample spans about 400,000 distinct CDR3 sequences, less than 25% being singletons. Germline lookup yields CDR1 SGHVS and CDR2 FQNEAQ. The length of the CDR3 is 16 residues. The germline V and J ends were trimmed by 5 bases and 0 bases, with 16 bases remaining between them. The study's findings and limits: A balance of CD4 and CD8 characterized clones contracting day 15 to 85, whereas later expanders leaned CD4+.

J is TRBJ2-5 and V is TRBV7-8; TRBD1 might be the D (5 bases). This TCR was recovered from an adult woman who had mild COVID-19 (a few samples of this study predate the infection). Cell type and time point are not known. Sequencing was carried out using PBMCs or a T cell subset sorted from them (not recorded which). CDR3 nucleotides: TGTGCCAGCAGCCTCCATCCAGCAGGGAACCAAGAGACCCAGTACTTC. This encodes CASSLHPAGNQETQYF.